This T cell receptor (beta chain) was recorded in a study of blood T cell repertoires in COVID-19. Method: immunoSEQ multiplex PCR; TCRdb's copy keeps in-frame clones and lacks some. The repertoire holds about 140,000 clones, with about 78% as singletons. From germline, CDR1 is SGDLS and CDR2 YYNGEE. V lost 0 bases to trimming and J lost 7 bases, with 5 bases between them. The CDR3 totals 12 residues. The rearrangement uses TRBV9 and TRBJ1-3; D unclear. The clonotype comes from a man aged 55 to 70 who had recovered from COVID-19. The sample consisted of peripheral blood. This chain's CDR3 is CASSVGPNTIYF. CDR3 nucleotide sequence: TGTGCCAGCAGCGTAGGGCCCAACACCATATATTTT.